Below are 18 T cell receptor beta chains sequenced from a single sample in a study of cytomegalovirus exposure and HLA in healthy donors. Researchers ran the PCR with 60 Vbeta and 13 Jbeta primers. Produced via immunoSEQ multiplex PCR; TCRdb's table is partial and in-frame only. This sample has under 140,000 clones, with less than 85% found just once. The sequencing input was PBMCs. All receptors derive from a man between 25 and 39 years old in good health and CMV-seropositive.

This clone was counted only a few times. The J gene is TRBJ2-1, the V gene TRBV7-3, with a weak D call TRBD2 (7 bases). This CDR3 has 16 residues. V shed 5 bases and J shed 1 base, with 15 bases lying between them. Per the germline V gene, CDR1 is SGHTA and CDR2 is FQGTGA. The CDR3 region has the DNA TGTGCCAGCAGCCACTTACAGGGAGGGTCCTACAATGAGCAGTTCTTC. It yields the protein CASSHLQGGSYNEQFF. The full variable domain, rest sourced from reference TRBV7-3 and TRBJ2-1, is GAGVSQTPSNKVTEKGKYVELRCDPISGHTALYWYRQSLGQGPEFLIYFQGTGAADDSGLPNDRFFAVRPEGSVSTLKIQRTERGDSAVYLCASSHLQGGSYNEQFFGPGTRLTVL.

This clone was picked up one time. The chain employs TRBV18 and TRBJ1-6; 8 bases map to TRBD1. This CDR3 has 14 residues. The germline V gene encodes CDR1 KGHSH and CDR2 LQKENI. V lost 3 bases and J lost 11; bases outside the gene matches: 6. The DNA for the CDR3 is TGTGCCAGCTCACCGGGACAGGTTGGACCACCCCTCCACTTT. This gives the protein CASSPGQVGPPLHF.

V and J are TRBV28 and TRBJ2-2, with 8 bases fitting TRBD1. The J segment lost 1 base and the V segment lost 6 bases, leaving 7 bases of the junction unmatched. This CDR3 is built from 16 residues. CDR1 and CDR2 (germline): MDHEN, SYDVKM. The CDR3 DNA reads TGTGCCAGCAGGGAGAGGACAGGGAAGAACACCGGGGAGCTGTTTTTT. Its protein is CASRERTGKNTGELFF.

V is TRBV7-9 and J is TRBJ2-5, with D maybe TRBD2 (6 bases). The J call may be incorrect, as the DNA end agrees better with TRBJ2-7. CDR1 SEHNR and CDR2 FQNEAQ come from the germline V gene (reference sequence). The CDR3 has 14 amino acids. CDR3 in amino acids: CASSPGTLSYEQYF. The CDR3 DNA follows: TGTGCCAGCAGCCCCGGGACTTTGAGCTACGAGCAGTACTTC.

The J gene is TRBJ1-1, the V gene TRBV6-1; no definite D call. Germline V lookup: CDR1 MNHNS, CDR2 SASEGT. The CDR3 has 14 residues. Trimming cost V 8 bases and J 2 bases, with 15 bases left between them. CDR3: CASCLGGGNTEAFF. The CDR3 DNA is TGTGCCAGCTGCTTAGGAGGAGGAAACACTGAAGCTTTCTTT.

The CDR3 DNA sequence: TGTGCCAGCAGAAGTTTAGGGGGATCCAGTGGCTACACCTTC. This codes for CASRSLGGSSGYTF. The chain employs TRBV28 and TRBJ1-2, with D maybe TRBD1 (6 bases). The CDR3 is made up of 14 amino acids. Trimming stripped 6 bases from V and 7 bases from J, with 18 bases between. Per the germline V gene, CDR1 is MDHEN and CDR2 is SYDVKM.

The V and J genes are TRBV5-4 and TRBJ2-5; 11 nucleotides line up with TRBD2. The germline V gene has CDR1 SGHNT and CDR2 YYREEE (reference sequence). The CDR3 totals 14 residues. V shed 4 bases, J shed 5 bases, and the junction held 4 bases outside the gene matches. The CDR3 coding sequence is TGTGCCAGCAGCCCTAGGACTAGCGGGGAGACCCAGTACTTC. This sequence encodes CASSPRTSGETQYF.

The chain uses TRBV6-1 and TRBJ1-5, with TRBD1 identical over 8 bases. Germline V CDR1 and CDR2: MNHNS, SASEGT. Unmatched junction bases numbered 10, after V lost 3 bases and J lost 0 bases. This CDR3 region has 18 residues. The CDR3 loop reads CASSEFPGDRYSNQPQHF. As DNA, the CDR3 is TGTGCCAGCAGTGAGTTCCCGGGGGACAGGTATAGCAATCAGCCCCAGCATTTT.

The chain uses TRBV7-6 and TRBJ1-1, with 7 bases identical to TRBD1. V shed 2 bases and J 0 bases; nucleotides not matched to a gene: 9. The CDR3 sequence is 17 residues long. Per germline, CDR1 SGHVS and CDR2 FNYEAQ. In DNA form, the CDR3 reads TGTGCCAGCAGCTTAAGGGGGCCAGCCGTCATGAACACTGAAGCTTTCTTT. Protein: CASSLRGPAVMNTEAFF.

CDR3 protein: CASSYSAGNEQFF. The DNA for the CDR3 is TGTGCCAGCAGTTACTCGGCAGGCAATGAGCAGTTCTTC. The genes are TRBV6-5 and TRBJ2-1; no definite D call. The CDR3 runs to 13 residues. V lost 0 bases and J lost 6, with 6 bases in between. Germline lookup yields CDR1 MNHEY and CDR2 SVGAGI.

There are a few counts of this clone. The CDR3 nucleotides are TGTGCCAGCAGTTACACCCCCCAGGACTTCTCTGAGCAGTTCTTC. Protein product: CASSYTPQDFSEQFF. The rearrangement links TRBV6-5 to TRBJ2-1, with TRBD2 as a possible D gene (5 bases). The length of the CDR3 is 15 residues. From germline, CDR1 is MNHEY and CDR2 SVGAGI. The germline V and J ends were trimmed by 2 bases and 9 bases, with 17 bases remaining between them.

V and J are TRBV5-1 and TRBJ2-3; a possible D gene is TRBD2 (7 bases). CDR1 and CDR2 from the germline V gene are SGHRS and YFSETQ. The V end was cut by 4 bases, the J end by 2 bases, with 14 bases between. The CDR3 length is 15 residues. The CDR3 DNA sequence: TGCGCCAGCAGCCTTGGGAGGGGGGTCACAGATACGCAGTATTTT. Translated, it gives CASSLGRGVTDTQYF.

The V and J genes are TRBV5-1 and TRBJ2-7, with D maybe TRBD1 (7 bases). Trimming removed 4 bases at V and 7 bases at J, with 21 bases between. This CDR3 is built from 15 residues. Germline CDR1 is SGHRS and CDR2 is YFSETQ. The CDR3: CASSLVAGGSGEQYF. The CDR3 DNA is TGCGCCAGCAGCCTGGTGGCAGGGGGGTCGGGGGAGCAGTACTTC. The whole variable domain, filled in from reference TRBV5-1 and TRBJ2-7, reads KAGVTQTPRYLIKTRGQQVTLSCSPISGHRSVSWYQQTPGQGLQFLFEYFSETQRNKGNFPGRFSGRQFSNSRSEMNVSTLELGDSALYLCASSLVAGGSGEQYFGPGTRLTVT.

This clone appeared a few times. The gene calls are TRBV6-4 and TRBJ2-7; a possible D gene is TRBD1 (6 bases). This CDR3 has 14 residues. In germline, CDR1 is MRHNA, CDR2 SNTAGT. V lost 11 bases and J lost 6, with 23 bases in between. For the CDR3, the DNA is TGTGCCGGCGGTAGACGGGACACAGCACCCGAGCAGTACTTC. Its protein product is CAGGRRDTAPEQYF.

For the CDR3, the DNA is TGCGCCAGCGGGGCGGGGGCCTACAATGAGCAGTTCTTC. The encoded protein is CASGAGAYNEQFF. V is TRBV5-1 and J is TRBJ2-1; 7 bases fit TRBD2. This CDR3 is built from 13 residues. Germline CDR1 SGHRS, CDR2 YFSETQ. J was trimmed by 2 bases and V by 7 bases; bases with no gene match: 3.

This clone was recorded once. V usage is TRBV30 and J usage is TRBJ2-7; 7 nucleotides align to TRBD1. CDR1 is GTSNPN, CDR2 SVGIG, per germline (reference sequence). V shed 0 bases and J 3 bases; nucleotides not matched to a gene: 5. This CDR3 comprises 14 residues. The CDR3 DNA is TGTGCCTGGAGTGTTACAGGGGCCTACTACGAGCAGTACTTC. Its translation is CAWSVTGAYYEQYF. Together with reference TRBV30 and TRBJ2-7, the CDR3 gives the full variable domain: SQTIHQWPATLVQPVGSPLSLECTVEGTSNPNLYWYRQAAGRGLQLLFYSVGIGQISSEVPQNLSASRPQDRQFILSSKKLLLSDSGFYLCAWSVTGAYYEQYFGPGTRLTVT.

The rearrangement uses TRBV6-4 and TRBJ2-1; D is unclear. The germline CDR1 and CDR2 sequences are MRHNA and SNTAGT. This CDR3 has 14 amino acids. Trimming stripped 0 bases from V and 8 bases from J, with 11 bases between. CDR3 amino acids: CASSDSAGYDEQFF. CDR3 nucleotide sequence: TGTGCCAGCAGTGACTCTGCCGGGTATGATGAGCAGTTCTTC.

The chain couples TRBV27 to TRBJ2-3; 10 nucleotides agree with TRBD2. The V segment lost 4 bases and the J segment 1 base; nucleotides outside the gene matches: 2. The CDR3 is 15 residues long. Looked up from germline, CDR1 is MNHEY and CDR2 is SMNVEV (reference sequence). The CDR3 is CASSSGTSGTDTQYF. CDR3 DNA: TGTGCCAGCAGTTCCGGGACTAGCGGCACAGATACGCAGTATTTT.